This is a list of T cell receptor beta chains from one sample in a study of identifying expanded T cells in peripheral blood. Profiling relied on immunoSEQ multiplex PCR, and the TCRdb table lists in-frame clones only, not all of them. This repertoire shows 75,000 to 95,000 clones, roughly 84% found once; its top ten account for 4.5%. Sequences were obtained from blood. The receptors derive from a person aged 18 to 75 in good health. Each CDR3 is given with its conserved first and last residue. A D gene is named only where the DNA matches it firmly. Clone sizes are given selectively: once, few, many, or a class where the clone is expanded.

J gene | D gene | clone size | V gene | CDR3 protein | CDR3 DNA
TRBJ2-3 | . | . | TRBV7-3 | CASSQGTDTQYF | TGTGCCAGCAGCCAAGGTACAGATACGCAGTATTTT
TRBJ1-1 | . | . | TRBV4-3 | CASSQDRGDTEAFF | TGCGCCAGCAGCCAAGATCGGGGGGACACTGAAGCTTTCTTT
TRBJ1-2 | . | . | TRBV19 | CASSIDGYYGYTF | TGTGCCAGTAGTATAGACGGGTACTATGGCTACACCTTC
TRBJ1-4 | TRBD1 | . | TRBV19 | CASSIDRGRVKLFF | TGTGCCAGTAGCATCGACAGGGGGCGGGTAAAACTGTTTTTT
TRBJ1-1 | . | . | TRBV27 | CASNQVRGGTEAFF | TGTGCCAGCAATCAGGTTCGTGGGGGCACTGAAGCTTTCTTT
TRBJ1-1 | . | many | TRBV19 | CASSTTLNTEAFF | TGTGCCAGTAGTACGACCCTGAACACTGAAGCTTTCTTT
TRBJ2-7 | . | . | TRBV11-1 | CASSWRQSTYEQYF | TGTGCCAGCAGCTGGAGACAGTCCACCTACGAGCAGTACTTC
TRBJ2-1 | . | . | TRBV7-2 | CASSSSGVPHNEQFF | TGTGCCAGCAGCTCGTCGGGGGTCCCCCACAATGAGCAGTTCTTC
TRBJ1-1 | . | . | TRBV29-1 | CSVGTLRTEAFF | TGCAGCGTAGGGACACTGCGCACTGAAGCTTTCTTT
TRBJ2-5 | . | . | TRBV7-9 | CASSLAYGAGETQYF | TGTGCCAGCAGCTTAGCGTACGGGGCGGGGGAGACCCAGTACTTC
TRBJ1-2 | TRBD1 | . | TRBV2 | CASTEKYIGTGEGGYTF | TGTGCCAGCACTGAAAAATACATCGGGACAGGGGAAGGTGGCTACACCTTC
TRBJ1-2 | . | . | TRBV7-2 | CASSLPADYGYTF | TGTGCCAGCAGCTTACCGGCAGACTATGGCTACACCTTC
TRBJ2-6 | . | . | TRBV6-5 | CASSYLFSGANVLTF | TGTGCCAGCAGTTACTTATTCTCTGGGGCCAACGTCCTGACTTTC
TRBJ1-2 | . | . | TRBV7-3 | CASSLDSIYGYTF | TGTGCCAGCAGCTTAGACAGCATCTATGGCTACACCTTC
TRBJ2-5 | TRBD2 | once | TRBV5-4 | CASSLSGTEVETQYF | TGTGCCAGCAGCTTGAGCGGGACGGAAGTAGAGACCCAGTACTTC
TRBJ1-5 | . | . | TRBV4-2 | CASSLTGPLSGHPNQPQHF | TGTGCCAGCAGCCTTACGGGACCTCTAAGTGGGCACCCCAATCAGCCCCAGCATTTT
TRBJ2-3 | . | . | TRBV7-9 | CASLRESTDTQYF | TGTGCCAGCCTCAGGGAATCCACAGATACGCAGTATTTT
TRBJ1-2 | . | . | TRBV6-6 | CASSYSIPIVGYTF | TGTGCCAGCAGTTACTCGATCCCGATTGTTGGCTACACCTTC
TRBJ2-3 | . | . | TRBV7-6 | CASSLGVTQYF | TGTGCCAGCAGCTTAGGGGTTACGCAGTATTTT
TRBJ1-2 | TRBD1 | few | TRBV5-5 | CASSLMTGYGYTF | TGTGCCAGCAGCTTAATGACAGGGTATGGCTACACCTTC
TRBJ2-3 | . | . | TRBV10-1 | CASSEELQTQYF | TGCGCCAGCAGTGAAGAGCTTCAAACGCAGTATTTT
TRBJ1-5 | . | . | TRBV19 | CASSIGSSDNQPQHF | TGTGCCAGTAGTATAGGCAGCAGCGACAATCAGCCCCAGCATTTT
TRBJ2-4 | . | . | TRBV5-5 | CASSLFEQAKNIQYF | TGTGCCAGCAGCTTGTTCGAACAGGCTAAAAACATTCAGTACTTC
TRBJ1-1 | . | few | TRBV6-6 | CASSVGPLSEAFF | TGTGCCAGCAGTGTAGGGCCGCTTAGTGAAGCTTTCTTT
TRBJ1-2 | . | . | TRBV6-5 | CASSYSKVNGYTF | TGTGCCAGCAGTTACTCGAAGGTTAATGGCTACACCTTC
TRBJ1-1 | TRBD1 | . | TRBV29-1 | CSVHLNRGWSEAFF | TGCAGCGTTCACCTGAACAGGGGCTGGTCTGAAGCTTTCTTT
TRBJ2-5 | . | once | TRBV11-3 | CASSGGVLETQYF | TGTGCCAGCAGCGGAGGGGTACTTGAGACCCAGTACTTC
TRBJ2-6 | . | . | TRBV4-3 | CASSPRPQTLGTDTGANVLTF | TGCGCCAGCAGCCCCAGGCCCCAAACCCTCGGGACGGACACTGGGGCCAACGTCCTGACTTTC
TRBJ1-3 | . | . | TRBV2 | CASTEGGTSGNTIYF | TGTGCCAGCACTGAAGGCGGCACCTCTGGAAACACCATATATTTT
TRBJ1-6 | TRBD1 | . | TRBV27 | CASSSPPYRGLDSPLHF | TGTGCCAGCAGTTCACCCCCCTACAGGGGGCTTGATTCACCCCTCCACTTT
TRBJ1-2 | . | . | TRBV21-1 | CASSMVEASLYGYTF | TGTGCCAGCAGCATGGTTGAGGCCAGCCTCTATGGCTACACCTTC
TRBJ1-1 | TRBD1 | once | TRBV6-5 | CASSYSGGTGEAFF | TGTGCCAGCAGTTACTCTGGGGGGACAGGGGAAGCTTTCTTT
TRBJ2-1 | . | . | TRBV29-1 | CSWGYYNEQFF | TGCAGCTGGGGGTACTACAATGAGCAGTTCTTC
TRBJ1-5 | TRBD1 | . | TRBV6-6 | CASRSTGRAQPQHF | TGTGCCAGCAGGTCGACAGGGAGGGCTCAGCCCCAGCATTTT
TRBJ2-3 | . | . | TRBV10-2 | CASSVGADTQYF | TGCGCCAGCAGTGTAGGGGCAGATACGCAGTATTTT
TRBJ2-5 | . | . | TRBV5-1 | CASSPFNQETQYF | TGCGCCAGCAGCCCTTTCAACCAAGAGACCCAGTACTTC
TRBJ2-5 | . | . | TRBV29-1 | CSVEAEGRGETQYF | TGCAGCGTTGAAGCGGAGGGGCGCGGAGAGACCCAGTACTTC
TRBJ1-4 | TRBD1 | . | TRBV7-2 | CASGQGADEKLFF | TGTGCCAGCGGGCAGGGGGCAGATGAAAAACTGTTTTTT
TRBJ1-1 | TRBD1 | . | TRBV18 | CASSQPPRTGVAEAFF | TGTGCCAGCTCACAACCACCCCGAACAGGGGTCGCTGAAGCTTTCTTT
TRBJ2-5 | . | . | TRBV30 | CAWSVVETQYF | TGTGCCTGGAGTGTGGTAGAGACCCAGTACTTC
TRBJ2-7 | . | . | TRBV18 | CASSPVVGRLVDEQYF | TGTGCCAGCTCACCAGTTGTTGGGAGGTTAGTTGACGAGCAGTACTTC
TRBJ2-2 | . | . | TRBV9 | CASSVGSGFLTGELFF | TGTGCCAGCAGCGTAGGTTCAGGTTTCTTGACAGGGGAGCTGTTTTTT
TRBJ2-7 | . | . | TRBV12-5 | CASGLRPWARLDEQYF | TGTGCTAGTGGTTTAAGACCTTGGGCCCGGTTGGACGAGCAGTACTTC
TRBJ1-1 | . | . | TRBV5-4 | CASSLTLDRYTEAFF | TGTGCCAGCAGCTTGACCCTGGACCGTTACACTGAAGCTTTCTTT
TRBJ2-1 | TRBD1 | . | TRBV6-6 | CASRGTDNNEQFF | TGTGCCAGCAGGGGGACAGACAACAATGAGCAGTTCTTC